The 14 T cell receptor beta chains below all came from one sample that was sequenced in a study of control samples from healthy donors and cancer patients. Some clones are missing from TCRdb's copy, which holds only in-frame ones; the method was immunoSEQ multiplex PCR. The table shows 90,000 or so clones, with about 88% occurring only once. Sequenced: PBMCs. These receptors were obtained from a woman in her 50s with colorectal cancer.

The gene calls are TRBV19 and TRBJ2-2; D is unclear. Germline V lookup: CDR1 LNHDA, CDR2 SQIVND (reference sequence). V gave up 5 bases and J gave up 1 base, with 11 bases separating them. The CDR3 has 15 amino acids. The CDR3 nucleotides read TGTGCCAGTAGTGTCGCGGTGCAGAACACCGGGGAGCTGTTTTTT. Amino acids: CASSVAVQNTGELFF.

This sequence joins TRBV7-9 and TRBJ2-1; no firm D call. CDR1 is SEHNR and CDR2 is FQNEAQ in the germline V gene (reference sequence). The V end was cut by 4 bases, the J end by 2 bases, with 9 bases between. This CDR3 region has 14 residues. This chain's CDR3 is CASSSQDTYNEQFF. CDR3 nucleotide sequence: TGTGCCAGCAGCTCACAAGACACCTACAATGAGCAGTTCTTC.

CDR3: CASSKAGENTGELFF. The CDR3 DNA is TGTGCCAGCAGTAAGGCGGGGGAGAACACCGGGGAGCTGTTTTTT. The chain links TRBV28 to TRBJ2-2; 7 bases are a match to TRBD2. The V and J ends lost 5 bases and 1 base, in that order; junction bases with no gene match: 4. The CDR3 is made up of 15 amino acids. The germline V gene encodes CDR1 MDHEN and CDR2 SYDVKM.

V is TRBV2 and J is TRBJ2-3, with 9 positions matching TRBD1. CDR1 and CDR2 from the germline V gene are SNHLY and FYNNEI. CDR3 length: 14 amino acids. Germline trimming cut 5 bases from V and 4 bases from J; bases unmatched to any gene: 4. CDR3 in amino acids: CASSQDRGADTQYF. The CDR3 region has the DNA TGTGCCAGCAGTCAGGACAGGGGCGCAGATACGCAGTATTTT.

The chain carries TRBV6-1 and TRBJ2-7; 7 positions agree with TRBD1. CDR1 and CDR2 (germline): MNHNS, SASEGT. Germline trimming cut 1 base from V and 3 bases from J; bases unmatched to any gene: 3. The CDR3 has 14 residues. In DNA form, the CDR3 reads TGTGCCAGCAGTGAAGGGGGACAGCTCTACGAGCAGTACGTC. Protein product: CASSEGGQLYEQYV.

The CDR3 DNA reads as TGTGCCAGCAGCGTAGAGGGACAGGGTGGGAATGAGCAGTTCTTC. Residues: CASSVEGQGGNEQFF. The chain employs TRBV9 and TRBJ2-1; 9 bases fit TRBD1. Trimming cost V 0 bases and J 7 bases; bases outside gene matches: 5. The CDR3 contains 15 residues. The germline CDR1 and CDR2 sequences are SGDLS and YYNGEE.

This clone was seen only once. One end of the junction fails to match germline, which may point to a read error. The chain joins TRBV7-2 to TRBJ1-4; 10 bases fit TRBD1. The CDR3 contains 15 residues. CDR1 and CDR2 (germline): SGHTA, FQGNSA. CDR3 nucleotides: TGTGCCAGCAGCCTAGCTGGGACAGGGGATGAAAAACTGTTTTTT. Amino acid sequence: CASSLAGTGDEKLFF.

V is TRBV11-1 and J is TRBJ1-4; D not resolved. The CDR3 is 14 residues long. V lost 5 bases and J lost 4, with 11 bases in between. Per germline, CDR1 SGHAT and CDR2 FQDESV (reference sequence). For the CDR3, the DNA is TGTGCCAGCAGCGAAAATCGGGATAATGAAAAACTGTTTTTT. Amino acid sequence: CASSENRDNEKLFF. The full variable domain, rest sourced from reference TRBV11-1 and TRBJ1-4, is EAEVAQSPRYKITEKSQAVAFWCDPISGHATLYWYRQILGQGPELLVQFQDESVVDDSQLPKDRFSAERLKGVDSTLKIQPAELGDSAMYLCASSENRDNEKLFFGSGTQLSVL.

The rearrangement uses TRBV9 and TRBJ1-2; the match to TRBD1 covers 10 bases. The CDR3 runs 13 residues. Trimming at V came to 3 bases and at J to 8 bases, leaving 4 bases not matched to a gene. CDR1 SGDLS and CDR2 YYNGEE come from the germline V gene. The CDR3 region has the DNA TGTGCCAGCAGCGGGGACAGGGGCCAAGGCTACACCTTC. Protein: CASSGDRGQGYTF.

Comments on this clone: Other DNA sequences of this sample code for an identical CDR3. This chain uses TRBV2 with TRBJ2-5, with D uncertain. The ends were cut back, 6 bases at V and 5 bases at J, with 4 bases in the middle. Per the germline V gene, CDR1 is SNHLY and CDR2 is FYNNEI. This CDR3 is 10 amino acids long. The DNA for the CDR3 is TGTGCCAGCAGGATTGAGACCCAGTACTTC. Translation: CASRIETQYF.

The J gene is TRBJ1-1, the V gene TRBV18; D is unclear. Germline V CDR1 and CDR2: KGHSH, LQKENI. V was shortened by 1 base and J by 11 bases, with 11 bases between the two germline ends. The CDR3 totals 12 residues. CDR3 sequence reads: CASSPRPGEAFF. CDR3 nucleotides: TGTGCCAGCTCACCACGACCGGGTGAGGCTTTCTTT. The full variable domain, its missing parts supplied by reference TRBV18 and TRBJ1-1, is NAGVMQNPRHLVRRRGQEARLRCSPMKGHSHVYWYRQLPEEGLKFMVYLQKENIIDESGMPKERFSAEFPKEGPSILRIQQVVRGDSAAYFCASSPRPGEAFFGQGTRLTVV.

CDR3 in amino acids: CASSPVDRTNTEAFF. CDR3 nucleotides: TGTGCCAGCAGTCCCGTCGACAGGACGAACACTGAAGCTTTCTTT. V and J are TRBV6-5 and TRBJ1-1; possibly TRBD1 for D (6 bases). V shed 5 bases and J shed 1 base, with 14 bases lying between them. CDR1 and CDR2 from the germline V gene are MNHEY and SVGAGI. There are 15 residues in the CDR3.

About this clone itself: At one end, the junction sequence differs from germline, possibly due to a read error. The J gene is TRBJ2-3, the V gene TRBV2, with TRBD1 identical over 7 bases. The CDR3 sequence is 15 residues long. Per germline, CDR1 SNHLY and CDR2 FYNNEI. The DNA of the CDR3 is TGTGCCAGCAGTGCCGGAATAGGGGGCACAGCTACGCAGTATTTT. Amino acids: CASSAGIGGTATQYF.

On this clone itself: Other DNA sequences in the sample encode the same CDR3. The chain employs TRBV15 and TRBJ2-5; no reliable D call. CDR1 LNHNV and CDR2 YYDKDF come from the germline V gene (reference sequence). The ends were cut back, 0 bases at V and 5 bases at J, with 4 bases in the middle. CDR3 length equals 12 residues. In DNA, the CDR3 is TGTGCCACCAGCAGAGATACGGAGACCCAGTACTTC. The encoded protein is CATSRDTETQYF.